The 3 T cell receptor beta chains below all came from one sample that was sequenced in a study of identical twins. TCRdb re-called the 5' RACE reads through MiXCR, storing one row per CDR3 protein. The sample records about 530,000 distinct CDR3 sequences, around 22% being singletons. In addition, the sample was reused for a study of yellow fever vaccine responses in identical twins.

Sequenced material: CD4+ T cells sorted from blood. The receptors originated from a woman between 18 and 30 years old in good health.

The chain recombines TRBV6-5 with TRBJ1-1; 9 bases align to TRBD1. There are 16 residues in the CDR3. Germline values: CDR1 MNHEY, CDR2 SVGAGI. With V trimmed by 4 bases and J by 6 bases, 12 bases remained unmatched. CDR3: CASSSNHRGRGAEAFF. CDR3 DNA sequence: TGTGCCAGCAGTTCCAACCACAGGGGGCGGGGGGCTGAAGCTTTCTTT.

The chain recombines TRBV5-1 with TRBJ1-6, with unresolved D. From germline, CDR1 is SGHRS and CDR2 YFSETQ. This CDR3 region has 14 residues. Trimming cost V 0 bases and J 5 bases, with 6 bases left between them. The CDR3 spells CASSLESDNSPLHF. The CDR3 DNA sequence: TGCGCCAGCAGCTTGGAGTCGGATAATTCACCCCTCCACTTT.

The chain uses TRBV24-1 and TRBJ2-1; 12 nucleotides match TRBD2. The CDR3 is made up of 15 amino acids. Per the germline V gene, CDR1 is KGHDR and CDR2 is SFDVKD. V was clipped by 8 bases and J by 0 bases; unmatched bases: 1. This CDR3 reads CATKTSGGSYNEQFF. The CDR3 DNA sequence: TGTGCCACCAAGACTAGCGGGGGCTCCTACAATGAGCAGTTCTTC.